The T cell receptor beta chain described here comes from a study of glioma-infiltrating T cells (dated by TCRdb to 2016 to 2017). Describing the broader study: The study sequenced TCR alpha- and beta-chain repertoires from glioma tissue, from non-neoplastic brain tissue and from matched peripheral blood mononuclear cells. To measure how far tissue and blood T-cell populations diverged, each tissue-infiltrating repertoire was compared against the peripheral blood repertoire of the same patient. Three low-grade glioma patients, fewer than 10 primary glioblastoma patients and three non-glioma patients contributing non-neoplastic brain tissue were included in the paired cohort.

The full study reports these points: Very few CDR3 sequences were shared between tissue and blood, attributed to high CDR3 diversity and limited sampling. Group comparisons were based on small numbers of patients: three non-neoplastic, three low-grade glioma and 7 to 9 glioblastoma patients. VJ-independent divergence between tissue and blood was lower than expected in non-neoplastic patients but higher than expected in all gliomas, particularly low-grade gliomas.

The germline V gene sets CDR1 to MNHNS and CDR2 to SASEGT. The CDR3 measures 15 amino acids from cysteine to phenylalanine. The DNA shown is the 45-base CDR3, in frame from base 1. Trimming costs V 6 bases and J 5 bases, and their ends lie 17 bases apart. The iRepertoire nested amplicon-rescue multiplex PCR (arm-PCR) platform was used to amplify TCR alpha and beta CDR3 regions from RNA. For one-step reverse transcription and amplification, about 95-450 ng of tissue mRNA or PBMC total RNA was used as input. Following bead purification, Illumina adapters were added by a secondary multiplex PCR, and libraries between 200 and 400 bp were gel-purified. The libraries contained internal 6-nucleotide barcodes that were used for demultiplexing. Sequencing of the libraries was done on an Illumina MiSeq using 2x220 or 2x250 nucleotide paired-end reads. The study's own analysis went as follows. FLASH 1.2.11 was used to merge paired reads, and BWA-MEM then aligned the reads to the GRCh37 human genome before TRA and TRB reads were extracted. An IMGT-derived reference of cassette sequences and CDR3 motifs, with pseudogenes included, was used for V and J assignment. Reads were translated in three frames, and productive CDR3s were defined as those with a C...FGXG motif and no stop codons. A clonotype was defined as a unique combination of a V-J cassette pair and a CDR3 amino acid sequence. Hamming distance filtering was applied to reads, with thresholds set by the sequence error rate of each sample in mapped regions. TCRdb reprocessing: public reads trimmed at Q25 with fastp, clones called with MiXCR, in-frame beta chains kept. Each record represents a unique CDR3 protein, reported with the most common genes and DNA among its rows. The V and J calls and clone size come from TCRdb's table, not from the authors' own analysis. The sample table records 100,000 to 150,000 distinct CDR3 sequences; around 25% of these occur just once. The ten most abundant clones make up 27% of the sample.

Comments on this clonotype: It lacks a known antigen. The record has no base qualities; no much larger clone is one base away.

Recombination linked TRBV6-1 to TRBJ2-1; the D gene is possibly TRBD1, with 6 bases matching. Sequenced material: glioma tissue, nonneoplastic brain tissue, or PBMCs (not recorded which). This TCR was recovered from a human donor with low-grade glioma or glioblastoma, undergoing nonglioma brain surgery, or in good health (not recorded which). The nucleotide sequence reads TGTGCCAGCAGCCCCCGGGACACCTATGACAATGAGCAGTTCTTC. This translates into CASSPRDTYDNEQFF.